This TCR beta chain was sequenced for a study of shared clonotypes between healthy human individuals. Study-wide results and caveats: About 5.2% was the fraction of naive CD4 clonotypes found shared across several donors. As a rule, naive subsets had a larger estimated richness than memory subsets. The expectation was that sequencing depth would affect clonotype sharing among donors.

On this clone: Its antigen remains unidentified.

Every subset had its genomic DNA shared out evenly among several immunoSEQ plates. Libraries were prepared by immunoSEQ multiplex PCR; TCRdb keeps only in-frame clonotypes and omits some of them. Here the sample spans 550,000 to 700,000 clones, roughly 72% being singletons. The sequence derives from a woman in her 30s in good health. Sequenced: memory CD4+ T cells sorted from blood. Subset indicated: CD45RA-negative fraction.

Here the CDR3 reads CASSSSDRANTEAFF. CDR3 in DNA: TGTGCCAGCAGCTCTTCGGACAGGGCGAACACTGAAGCTTTCTTT. The gene calls are TRBV11-3 and TRBJ1-1; TRBD1 agrees at 8 bases. V was pared by 4 bases and J by 1 base, with 5 bases of the junction left unmatched. Germline CDR1 SGHNT, CDR2 YENEEA. This CDR3 is built from 15 residues.